Below are 3 T cell receptor beta chains sequenced from a single sample in a study of identical twins. One entry per CDR3 protein, called by TCRdb with MiXCR from the 5' RACE reads. Of 1.5 million or so distinct CDR3 sequences in the sample, around a third are singletons; the top ten hold about 0.25%. The sample was cord blood. These receptors originate from a newborn girl in good health.

The V gene is TRBV27, the J gene TRBJ1-5; TRBD1 agrees at 8 bases. Germline V gene lookup returns CDR1 MNHEY and CDR2 SMNVEV (reference sequence). V shed 3 bases and J 4 bases; nucleotides not matched to a gene: 11. The CDR3 consists of 17 residues. CDR3 nucleotide sequence: TGTGCCAGCAGTTTTCTTCGACAGGGGAAGGGGAATCAGCCCCAGCATTTT. It is translated as CASSFLRQGKGNQPQHF.

Only a few counts were recorded for this clonotype. CDR3 nucleotide sequence: TGTGCCAGCAGTGAGGGACTAGCGGGAGTAAGGGCCAAAAACATTCAGTACTTC. Translated, it gives CASSEGLAGVRAKNIQYF. The chain combines TRBV2 with TRBJ2-4, with 14 bases that match TRBD2. The germline V gene encodes CDR1 SNHLY and CDR2 FYNNEI. V gave up 3 bases and J gave up 1 base; unmatched junction bases: 5. The CDR3 sequence is 18 residues long.

This clonotype turned up a few times. In nucleotides, the CDR3 is TGTGCCAGCAGTTTAGTCTCGGGGCAGGGGAATGAAAAACTGTTTTTT. It translates to CASSLVSGQGNEKLFF. V usage is TRBV12-3 or TRBV12-4 and J usage is TRBJ1-4, with D perhaps TRBD1 (6 bases). CDR3 size: 16 residues. Trimming removed 1 base from V and 5 bases from J, with 14 bases in between.